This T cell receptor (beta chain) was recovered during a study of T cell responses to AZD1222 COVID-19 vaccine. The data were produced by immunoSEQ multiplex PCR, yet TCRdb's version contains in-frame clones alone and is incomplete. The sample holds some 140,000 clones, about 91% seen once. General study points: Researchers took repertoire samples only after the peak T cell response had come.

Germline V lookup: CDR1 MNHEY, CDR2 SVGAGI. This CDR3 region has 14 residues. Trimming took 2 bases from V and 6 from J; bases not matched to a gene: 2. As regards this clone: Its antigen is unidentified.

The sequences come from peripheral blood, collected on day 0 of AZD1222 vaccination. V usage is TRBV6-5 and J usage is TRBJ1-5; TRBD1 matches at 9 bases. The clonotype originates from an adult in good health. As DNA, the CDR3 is TGTGCCAGCAGTTACCGACAGGGGGGTCAGCCCCAGCATTTT. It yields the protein CASSYRQGGQPQHF.